This TCR beta chain was captured in a study of blood T cell repertoires in COVID-19 (TCRdb year 2020). Looking at the study overall: Samples from collaborators originated in the United States, Italy and Spain and spanned both the acute and convalescent phases of COVID-19. The samples were drawn from the first 160 participants of the ongoing ImmuneRACE study and from 950 to 1,500 subjects provided by 6 global collaborators. The repertoires were made available in a free public database intended to serve as a resource for research on the immune response to SARS-CoV-2. Deeply sampled blood TCRbeta repertoires from subjects exposed to, actively infected with, or recovered from COVID-19 were included in the dataset. The prospective study material was composed of cDNA or gDNA derived from T cells, B-cell-depleted T cells, or PBMCs. The sample metadata nearly always contained a de-identified subject ID, COVID-19 status, age in years and sex. HLA class I and class II types, where available, came from metadata supplied by the sample provider rather than from assay-based typing. What the study reported, not specific to this receptor: The amount of clinical and demographic metadata varied by source and participant and was provided uncurated.

According to the germline V gene, CDR1 reads SGHRS and CDR2 reads YFSETQ. Inclusive of the bounding cysteine and phenylalanine, the CDR3 is 14 residues long. The only DNA kept is the CDR3, 42 bases in frame from the first base. The V and J ends are trimmed by 6 bases and 0 bases, leaving 11 bases between them. As regards this clone: There is no known antigen for this receptor. Base qualities are not provided; no much larger clone lies one nucleotide away.

TCRbeta CDR3 regions were amplified from genomic DNA using the immunoSEQ Assay, a bias-controlled multiplex PCR. In the paper's pipeline: The number of nucleated cells in each sample was estimated from the amplification of reference gene primers within the assay. To quantify the absolute abundance of each unique TCRbeta CDR3 rearrangement, sequence reads were collapsed and filtered. For each sample, productive Simpson clonality was calculated by taking the square root of Simpson's diversity index across productive rearrangements. Here the immuneACCESS table is served through TCRdb, limited to in-frame sequences with V and J called. Missing clones are a known gap in these copies; in checked studies unresolved V genes cover under half, and the rest lacks a known reason. That table furnishes V, J and clone size, whereas the DNA furnished D and trimming. The sample table holds roughly 300,000 clones, of which approximately 89% were seen once. The ten largest clones add up to 1.8% of the sample.

In Seattle, one collaborating source enrolled patients while the infection was active and tracked those patients longitudinally over the course of disease. Whole blood was collected in K2EDTA tubes by collaborating institutions according to the institutions' own protocols. For TCRbeta analysis, collaborators shipped samples as frozen whole blood, isolated PBMCs, or DNA extracted from either of those sample types. Recombination joined TRBV5-1 with TRBJ2-3; a weak D assignment points to TRBD1 (5 bases agree). The receptor's source is a woman in her twenties or thirties with COVID-19, enrolled during active disease. The source material was peripheral blood. The CDR3 is CASTRQTSTDTQYF. The DNA sequence follows: TGCGCCAGCACCCGACAGACAAGCACAGATACGCAGTATTTT. When the CDR3 is completed using the reference TRBV5-1 and TRBJ2-3 genes on either side, the full variable domain is KAGVTQTPRYLIKTRGQQVTLSCSPISGHRSVSWYQQTPGQGLQFLFEYFSETQRNKGNFPGRFSGRQFSNSRSEMNVSTLELGDSALYLCASTRQTSTDTQYFGPGTRLTVL.